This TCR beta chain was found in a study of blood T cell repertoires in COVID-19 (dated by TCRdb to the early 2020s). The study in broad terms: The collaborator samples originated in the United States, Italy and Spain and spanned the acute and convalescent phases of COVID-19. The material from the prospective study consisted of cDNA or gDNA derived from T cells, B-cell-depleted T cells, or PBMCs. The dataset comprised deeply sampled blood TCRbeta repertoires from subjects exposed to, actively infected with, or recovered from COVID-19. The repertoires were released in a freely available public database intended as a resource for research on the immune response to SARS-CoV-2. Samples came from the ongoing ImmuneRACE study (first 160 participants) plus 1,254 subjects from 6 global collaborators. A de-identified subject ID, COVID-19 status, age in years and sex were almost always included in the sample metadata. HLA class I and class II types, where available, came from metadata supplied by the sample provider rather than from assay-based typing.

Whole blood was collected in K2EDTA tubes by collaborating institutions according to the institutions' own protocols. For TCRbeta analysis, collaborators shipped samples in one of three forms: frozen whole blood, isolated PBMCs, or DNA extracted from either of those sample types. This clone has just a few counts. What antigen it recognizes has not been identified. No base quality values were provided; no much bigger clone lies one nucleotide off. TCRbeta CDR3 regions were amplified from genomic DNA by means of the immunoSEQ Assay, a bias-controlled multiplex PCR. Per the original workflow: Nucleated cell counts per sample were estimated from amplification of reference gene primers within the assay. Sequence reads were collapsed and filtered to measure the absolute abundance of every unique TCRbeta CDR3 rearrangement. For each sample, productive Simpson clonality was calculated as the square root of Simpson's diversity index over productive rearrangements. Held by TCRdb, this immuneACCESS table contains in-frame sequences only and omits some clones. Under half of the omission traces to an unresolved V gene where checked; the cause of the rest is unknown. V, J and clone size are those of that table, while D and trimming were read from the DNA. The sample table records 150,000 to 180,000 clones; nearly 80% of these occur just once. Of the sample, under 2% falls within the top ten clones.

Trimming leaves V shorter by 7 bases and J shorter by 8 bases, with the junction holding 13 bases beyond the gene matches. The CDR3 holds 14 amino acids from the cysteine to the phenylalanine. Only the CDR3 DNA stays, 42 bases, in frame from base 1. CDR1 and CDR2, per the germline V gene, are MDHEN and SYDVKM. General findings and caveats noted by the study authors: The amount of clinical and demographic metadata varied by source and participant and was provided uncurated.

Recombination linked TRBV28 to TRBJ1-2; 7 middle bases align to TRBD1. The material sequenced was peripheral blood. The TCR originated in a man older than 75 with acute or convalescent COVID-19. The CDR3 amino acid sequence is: CASTEAQGREGYTF. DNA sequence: TGTGCCAGCACCGAGGCACAGGGGAGAGAAGGCTACACCTTC.